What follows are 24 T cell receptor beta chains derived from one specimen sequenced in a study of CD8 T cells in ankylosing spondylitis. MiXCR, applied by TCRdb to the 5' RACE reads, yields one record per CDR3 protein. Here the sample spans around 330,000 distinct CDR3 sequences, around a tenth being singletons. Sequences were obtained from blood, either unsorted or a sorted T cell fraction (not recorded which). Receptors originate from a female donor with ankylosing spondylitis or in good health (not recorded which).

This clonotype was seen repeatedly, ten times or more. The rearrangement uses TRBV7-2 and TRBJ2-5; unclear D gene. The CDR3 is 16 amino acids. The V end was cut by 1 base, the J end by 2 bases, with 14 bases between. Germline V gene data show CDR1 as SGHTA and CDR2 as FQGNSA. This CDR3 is CASSLERSGPQETQYF. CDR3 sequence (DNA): TGTGCCAGCAGCTTAGAACGTTCGGGCCCGCAAGAGACCCAGTACTTC.

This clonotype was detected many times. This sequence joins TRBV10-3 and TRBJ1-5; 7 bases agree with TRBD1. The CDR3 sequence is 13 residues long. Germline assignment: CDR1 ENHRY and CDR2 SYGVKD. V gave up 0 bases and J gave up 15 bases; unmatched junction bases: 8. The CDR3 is CAISESVEGARHF. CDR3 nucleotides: TGTGCCATCAGTGAGTCCGTTGAGGGGGCCCGGCATTTT.

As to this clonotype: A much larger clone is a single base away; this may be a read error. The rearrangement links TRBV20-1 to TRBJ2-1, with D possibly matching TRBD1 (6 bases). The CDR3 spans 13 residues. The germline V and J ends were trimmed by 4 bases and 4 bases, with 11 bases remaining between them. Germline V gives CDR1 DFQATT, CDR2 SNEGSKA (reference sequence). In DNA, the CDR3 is TGCAGTGCTATAGTAGGGGGTTACAATGAGCAGTTCTTC. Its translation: CSAIVGGYNEQFF.

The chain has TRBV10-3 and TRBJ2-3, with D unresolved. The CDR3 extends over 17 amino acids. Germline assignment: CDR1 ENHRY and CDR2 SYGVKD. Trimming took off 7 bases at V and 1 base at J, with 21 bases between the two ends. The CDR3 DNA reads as TGTGCCATCAATAGTCGGCCGACTGTGAGAGGCACAGATACGCAGTATTTT. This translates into CAINSRPTVRGTDTQYF.

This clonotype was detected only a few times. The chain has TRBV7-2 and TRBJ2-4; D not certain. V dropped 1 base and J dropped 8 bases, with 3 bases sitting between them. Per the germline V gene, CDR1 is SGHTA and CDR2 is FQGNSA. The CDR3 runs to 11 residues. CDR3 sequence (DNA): TGTGCCAGCAGCTTAGAGCACATTCAGTACTTC. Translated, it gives CASSLEHIQYF.

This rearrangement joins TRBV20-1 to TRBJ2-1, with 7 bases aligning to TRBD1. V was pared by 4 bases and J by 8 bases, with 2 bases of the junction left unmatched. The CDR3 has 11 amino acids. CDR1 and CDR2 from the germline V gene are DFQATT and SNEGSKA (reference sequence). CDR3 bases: TGCAGTGCTAAGGGGGCTGATGAGCAGTTCTTC. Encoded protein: CSAKGADEQFF.

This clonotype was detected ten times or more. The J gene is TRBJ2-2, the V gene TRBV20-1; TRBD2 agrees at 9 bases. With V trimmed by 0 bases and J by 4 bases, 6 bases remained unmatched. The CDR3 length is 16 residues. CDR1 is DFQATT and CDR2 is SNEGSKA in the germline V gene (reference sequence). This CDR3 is CSARDGGRAPTGELFF. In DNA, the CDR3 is TGCAGTGCTAGAGATGGCGGGAGGGCCCCCACCGGGGAGCTGTTTTTT.

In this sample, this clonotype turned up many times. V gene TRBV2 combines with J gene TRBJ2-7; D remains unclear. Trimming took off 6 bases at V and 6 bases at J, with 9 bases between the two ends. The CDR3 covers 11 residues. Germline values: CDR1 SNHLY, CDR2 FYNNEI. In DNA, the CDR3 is TGTGCCAGCAGCCCCGTCCGCGAGCAGTACTTC. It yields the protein CASSPVREQYF.

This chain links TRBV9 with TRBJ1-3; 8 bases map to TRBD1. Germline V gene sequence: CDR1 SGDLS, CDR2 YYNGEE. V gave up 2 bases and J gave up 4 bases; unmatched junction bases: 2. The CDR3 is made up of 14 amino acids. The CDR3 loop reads CASSVSGGGNTIYF. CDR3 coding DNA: TGTGCCAGCAGCGTTTCAGGGGGCGGAAACACCATATATTTT.

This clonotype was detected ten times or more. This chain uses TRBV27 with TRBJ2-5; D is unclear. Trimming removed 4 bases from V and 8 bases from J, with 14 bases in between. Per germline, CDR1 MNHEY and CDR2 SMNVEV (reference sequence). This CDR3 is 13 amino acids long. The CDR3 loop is CASSSSPLGTQYF. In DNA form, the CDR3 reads TGTGCCAGCAGTTCCTCCCCCTTGGGCACCCAGTACTTC.

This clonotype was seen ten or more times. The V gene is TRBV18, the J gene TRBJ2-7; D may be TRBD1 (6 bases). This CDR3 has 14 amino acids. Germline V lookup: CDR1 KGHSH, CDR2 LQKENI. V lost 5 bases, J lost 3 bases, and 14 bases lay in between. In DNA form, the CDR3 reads TGTGCCAGCTCAGGACAGAGGGCGATCTACGAGCAGTACTTC. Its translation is CASSGQRAIYEQYF. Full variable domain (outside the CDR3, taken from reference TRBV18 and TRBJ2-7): NAGVMQNPRHLVRRRGQEARLRCSPMKGHSHVYWYRQLPEEGLKFMVYLQKENIIDESGMPKERFSAEFPKEGPSILRIQQVVRGDSAAYFCASSGQRAIYEQYFGPGTRLTVT.

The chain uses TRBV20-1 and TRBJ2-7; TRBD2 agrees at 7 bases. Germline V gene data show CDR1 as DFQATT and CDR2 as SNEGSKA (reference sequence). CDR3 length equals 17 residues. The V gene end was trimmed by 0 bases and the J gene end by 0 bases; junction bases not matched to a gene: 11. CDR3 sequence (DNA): TGCAGTGCTAGAGAGATGCCCCGGCGGGGGAACTCCTACGAGCAGTACTTC. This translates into CSAREMPRRGNSYEQYF.

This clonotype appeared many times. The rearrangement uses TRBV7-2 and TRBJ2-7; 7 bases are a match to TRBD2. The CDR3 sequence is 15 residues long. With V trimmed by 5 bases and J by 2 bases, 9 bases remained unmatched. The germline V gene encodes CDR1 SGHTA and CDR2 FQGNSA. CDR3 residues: CASSEREGETYEQYF. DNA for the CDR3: TGTGCCAGCAGCGAGAGGGAGGGCGAAACCTACGAGCAGTACTTC. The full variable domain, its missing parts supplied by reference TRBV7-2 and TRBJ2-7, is GAGVSQSPSNKVTEKGKDVELRCDPISGHTALYWYRQSLGQGLEFLIYFQGNSAPDKSGLPSDRFSAERTGGSVSTLTIQRTQQEDSAVYLCASSEREGETYEQYFGPGTRLTVT.

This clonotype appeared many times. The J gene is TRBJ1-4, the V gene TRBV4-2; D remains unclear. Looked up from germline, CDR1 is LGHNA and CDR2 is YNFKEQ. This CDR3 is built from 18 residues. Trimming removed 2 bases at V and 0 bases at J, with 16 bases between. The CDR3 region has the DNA TGTGCCAGCAGCCAACCGAGGACCGCCGTTGCAACTAATGAAAAACTGTTTTTT. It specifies CASSQPRTAVATNEKLFF.

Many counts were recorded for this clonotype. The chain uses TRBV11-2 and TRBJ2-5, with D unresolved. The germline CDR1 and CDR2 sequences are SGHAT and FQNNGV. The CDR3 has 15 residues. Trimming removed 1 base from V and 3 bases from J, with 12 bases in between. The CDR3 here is CASSLAVRLEETQYF. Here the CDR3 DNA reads TGTGCCAGCAGCTTAGCGGTAAGGCTGGAAGAGACCCAGTACTTC.

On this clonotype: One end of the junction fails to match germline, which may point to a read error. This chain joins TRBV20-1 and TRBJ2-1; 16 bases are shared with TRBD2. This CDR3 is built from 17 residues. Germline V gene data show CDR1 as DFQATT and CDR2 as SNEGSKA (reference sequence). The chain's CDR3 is CCARDGTSGGAVHEQFF. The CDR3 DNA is TGCTGTGCCAGAGACGGGACTAGCGGGGGGGCCGTTCATGAGCAGTTCTTC.

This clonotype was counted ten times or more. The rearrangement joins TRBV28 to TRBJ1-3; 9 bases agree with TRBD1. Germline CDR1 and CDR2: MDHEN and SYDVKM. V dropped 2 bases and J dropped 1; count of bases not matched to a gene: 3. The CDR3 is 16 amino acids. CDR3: CASSLGGTGSGNTIYF. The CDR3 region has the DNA TGTGCCAGCAGTTTAGGTGGGACAGGGTCTGGAAACACCATATATTTT.

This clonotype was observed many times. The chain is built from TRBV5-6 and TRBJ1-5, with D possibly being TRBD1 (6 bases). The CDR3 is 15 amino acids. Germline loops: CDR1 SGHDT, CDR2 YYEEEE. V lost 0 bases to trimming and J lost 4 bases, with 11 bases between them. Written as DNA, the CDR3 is TGTGCCAGCAGCTTGGGACCGGGACATAATCAGCCCCAGCATTTT. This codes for CASSLGPGHNQPQHF.

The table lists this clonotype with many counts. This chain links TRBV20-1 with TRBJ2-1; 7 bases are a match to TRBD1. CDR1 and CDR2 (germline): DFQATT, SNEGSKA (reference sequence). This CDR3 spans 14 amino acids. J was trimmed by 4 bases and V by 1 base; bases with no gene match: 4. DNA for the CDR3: TGCAGTGCTAGAGGAGGGGGCCAATACAATGAGCAGTTCTTC. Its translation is CSARGGGQYNEQFF.

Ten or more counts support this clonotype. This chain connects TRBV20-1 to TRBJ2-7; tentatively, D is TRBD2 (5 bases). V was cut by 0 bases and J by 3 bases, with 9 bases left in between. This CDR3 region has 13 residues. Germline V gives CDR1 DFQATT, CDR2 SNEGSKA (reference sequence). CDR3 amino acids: CSAREEVLYEQYF. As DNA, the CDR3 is TGCAGTGCTAGAGAGGAGGTCCTCTACGAGCAGTACTTC.

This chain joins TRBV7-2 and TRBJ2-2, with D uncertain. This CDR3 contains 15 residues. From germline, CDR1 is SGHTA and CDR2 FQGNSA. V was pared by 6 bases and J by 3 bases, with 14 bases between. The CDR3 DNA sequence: TGTGCCAGCAGTCCTTTGGAGCGAGACACCGGGGAGCTGTTTTTT. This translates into CASSPLERDTGELFF.

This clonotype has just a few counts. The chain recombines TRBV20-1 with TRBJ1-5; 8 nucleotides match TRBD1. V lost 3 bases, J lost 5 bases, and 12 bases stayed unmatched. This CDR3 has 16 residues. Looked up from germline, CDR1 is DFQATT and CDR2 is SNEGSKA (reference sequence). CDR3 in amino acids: CSASRTTGAGYQPQHF. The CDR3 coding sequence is TGCAGTGCTAGTCGAACGACAGGGGCCGGGTATCAGCCCCAGCATTTT.

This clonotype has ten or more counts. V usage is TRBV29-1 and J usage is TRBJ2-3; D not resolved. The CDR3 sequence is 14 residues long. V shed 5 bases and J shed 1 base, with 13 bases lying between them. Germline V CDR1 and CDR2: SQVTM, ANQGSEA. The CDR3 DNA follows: TGCAGCGTTTTTCTGGCAGGCCGCACAGATACGCAGTATTTT. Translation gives CSVFLAGRTDTQYF.

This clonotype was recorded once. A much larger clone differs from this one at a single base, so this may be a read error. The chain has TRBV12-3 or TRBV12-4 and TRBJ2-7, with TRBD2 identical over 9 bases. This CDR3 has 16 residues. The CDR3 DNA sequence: TGTGCCAGCAGTTTCCTGGGTAGCGGGGGTTCCTACGAGCAGTCCTTC. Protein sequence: CASSFLGSGGSYEQSF.